Below are 8 T cell receptor beta chains sequenced from a single sample in a study of blood T cell repertoires in COVID-19. The protocol was immunoSEQ multiplex PCR, while the TCRdb copy is restricted to in-frame clones and leaves out a portion. This repertoire shows under 60,000 clones, roughly 88% found once; its top ten account for approximately 12%. The sequenced material came from peripheral blood. Receptor source: a human donor with active COVID-19. The donor label of this sample is uncertain.

This clone was recorded once. The V gene is TRBV19, the J gene TRBJ1-5; 10 nucleotides agree with TRBD1. V shed 1 base and J 0 bases; nucleotides not matched to a gene: 9. The CDR3 length is 19 residues. From germline, CDR1 is LNHDA and CDR2 SQIVND (reference sequence). This chain's CDR3 is CASSIGPGQGLISNQPQHF. In DNA form, the CDR3 reads TGTGCCAGTAGTATAGGTCCGGGACAGGGGCTTATTAGCAATCAGCCCCAGCATTTT.

The V gene is TRBV7-8, the J gene TRBJ2-6; 10 positions match TRBD1. The CDR3 extends over 16 amino acids. Germline CDR1 SGHVS, CDR2 FQNEAQ. Trimming removed 7 bases from V and 3 bases from J; junction bases left unmatched: 6. CDR3 loop: CASTRQGAGGANVLTF. Written as DNA, the CDR3 is TGTGCCAGCACCAGACAGGGGGCGGGTGGGGCCAACGTCCTGACTTTC.

J is TRBJ2-1 and V is TRBV7-3; 8 positions match TRBD1. The CDR3 runs 14 residues. From germline, CDR1 is SGHTA and CDR2 FQGTGA. The trim removed 5 bases at V and 4 bases at J, leaving 4 bases unmatched. The DNA of the CDR3 is TGTGCCAGCAGCCAGGACAGGGTGTACAATGAGCAGTTCTTC. Translating it yields CASSQDRVYNEQFF.

The chain recombines TRBV5-1 with TRBJ2-3, with TRBD2 matching over 13 bases. CDR3 length equals 18 residues. Per germline, CDR1 SGHRS and CDR2 YFSETQ. Germline trimming cut 4 bases from V and 2 bases from J; bases unmatched to any gene: 10. In DNA, the CDR3 is TGCGCCAGCAGCACGGGACTAGCGGGGCCCAAACCCACAGATACGCAGTATTTT. This sequence encodes CASSTGLAGPKPTDTQYF.

The chain carries TRBV6-2 or TRBV6-3 and TRBJ2-3, with TRBD2 matching over 9 bases. This CDR3 is 15 amino acids long. V gave up 6 bases and J gave up 3 bases; unmatched junction bases: 7. Germline CDR1 and CDR2: MNHEY and SVGEGT. The CDR3 nucleotides read TGTGCCAGCAGCAAAGGGACTAGCTCGACAGATACGCAGTATTTT. Translating gives CASSKGTSSTDTQYF.

The table lists this clone with a few counts. This chain connects TRBV2 to TRBJ1-6; 8 nucleotides match TRBD1. V lost 2 bases, J lost 10 bases, and 7 bases stayed unmatched. Germline CDR1 and CDR2: SNHLY and FYNNEI. There are 15 residues in the CDR3. The CDR3 region has the DNA TGTGCCAGCAGTGAATTTGGGACAGGTCTGTCACCCCTCCACTTT. Its protein product is CASSEFGTGLSPLHF.

The V gene is TRBV19, the J gene TRBJ2-1; 8 bases map to TRBD1. Looked up from germline, CDR1 is LNHDA and CDR2 is SQIVND (reference sequence). J gave up 6 bases and V 3 bases, and 7 bases lay outside the gene matches. This CDR3 is 15 amino acids long. The CDR3 DNA follows: TGTGCCAGTAGTATTCAGGGGGCTAAGGGCAATGAGCAGTTCTTC. Protein: CASSIQGAKGNEQFF.

This chain connects TRBV5-1 to TRBJ2-1, with D perhaps TRBD1 (5 bases). The CDR3 loop spans 16 amino acids. The ends were cut back, 0 bases at V and 0 bases at J, with 10 bases in the middle. Germline lookup yields CDR1 SGHRS and CDR2 YFSETQ. CDR3 loop: CASSLGTGSSYNEQFF. For the CDR3, the DNA is TGCGCCAGCAGCTTGGGAACAGGAAGCTCCTACAATGAGCAGTTCTTC.